The clone carrying this T cell receptor beta chain was seen once. The sample belongs to a study of spatial heterogeneity in lung cancer. As for the study in general: The donor population consisted of approximately 70 patients with untreated, early-stage non-small cell lung cancer. The mean occurrence of each unique TCR and UMI combination in raw reads exceeded eight.

Time point given: blood at routine non-recurrence follow-up after resection. Frozen PBMC, nontumor lung or tumor provided whole RNA, which was sequenced unsorted. The presence of a unique molecular identifier marked each TCR cDNA molecule. TCRdb reanalysed the 5' RACE reads using MiXCR and keeps one entry per CDR3 protein. The sample consists of about 120,000 distinct CDR3 sequences, 10% to 14% of them appearing once. The V and J ends lost 2 bases and 3 bases respectively, with 16 bases between them. Germline V gene data show CDR1 as KGHSH and CDR2 as LQKENI. The CDR3 is 16 amino acids. The TCR originated in a female donor with early-stage non-small cell lung cancer. The sequences come from PBMCs, collected at follow-up. The V call is TRBV18, the J call TRBJ1-1; D might be TRBD1 (6 bases). The CDR3, as DNA: TGTGCCAGCTCACCAAGTAGAAGCTGGACAGACACTGAAGCTTTCTTT. As protein: CASSPSRSWTDTEAFF.